The subject of this entry is one T cell receptor (beta chain). This entry belongs to a study of blood T cell repertoires in COVID-19. Trimming removed 8 bases from V and 9 bases from J; junction bases left unmatched: 12. The CDR3 extends over 13 amino acids. Profiling relied on immunoSEQ multiplex PCR, and the TCRdb table lists in-frame clones only, not all of them. Of roughly 60,000 clones listed, approximately 80% were seen once; the top ten hold about 3.2%. Sequencing used peripheral blood. This TCR was sampled from a man aged 55 to 69 with acute or convalescent COVID-19. The V call is TRBV23-1, the J call TRBJ1-2; 7 nucleotides match TRBD1. TRBV23-1 carries the ORF label, with uncertain function. This CDR3 reads CASPQGTVRSYTF. The CDR3 DNA follows: TGCGCCAGCCCGCAGGGGACAGTTCGAAGCTACACCTTC.